This TCR beta chain originates from a study of cytomegalovirus exposure and HLA in healthy donors. Amplification used 60 Vbeta primers and 13 Jbeta primers. Here immunoSEQ multiplex PCR was the method, and the copy in TCRdb shows in-frame clones only, minus some. Here the sample spans around 85,000 clones, more than 70% being singletons. Concerning this clone itself: A junction boundary mismatches the germline segment, possibly from a read error.

CDR1 is SEHNR and CDR2 is FQNEAQ in the germline V gene (reference sequence). The CDR3 covers 12 residues. The rearrangement links TRBV7-9 to TRBJ2-5; 7 bases match TRBD1. The sequenced sample consisted of PBMCs. This TCR derives from a man aged 55 to 70 in good health and CMV-seronegative. Here the CDR3 reads CASSFHTGVPDF. The CDR3 nucleotides are TGTGCCAGCAGCTTCCATACAGGGGTTCCGGACTTC. The full variable domain, in which reference TRBV7-9 and TRBJ2-5 provide the parts outside the CDR3, is DTGVSQNPRHKITKRGQNVTFRCDPISEHNRLYWYRQTLGQGPEFLTYFQNEAQLEKSRLLSDRFSAERPKGSFSTLEIQRTEQGDSAMYLCASSFHTGVPDFGPGTRLLVL.